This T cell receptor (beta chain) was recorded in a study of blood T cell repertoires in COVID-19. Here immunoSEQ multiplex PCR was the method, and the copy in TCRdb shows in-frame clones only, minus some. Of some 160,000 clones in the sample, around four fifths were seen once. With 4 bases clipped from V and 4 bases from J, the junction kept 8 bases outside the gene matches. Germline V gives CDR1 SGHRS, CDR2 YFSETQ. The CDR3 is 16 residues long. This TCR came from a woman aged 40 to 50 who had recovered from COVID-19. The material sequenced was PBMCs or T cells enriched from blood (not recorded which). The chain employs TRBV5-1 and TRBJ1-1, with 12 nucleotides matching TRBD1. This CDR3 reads CASSPGTGGESTEAFF. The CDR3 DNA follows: TGCGCCAGCAGCCCGGGGACAGGGGGCGAGAGCACTGAAGCTTTCTTT.